Only one count was recorded for the clone carrying this T cell receptor (beta chain). These data are taken from a study of blood T cell repertoires in COVID-19. Study-wide context: Sources were T cells, B-cell-depleted T cells, or PBMCs; the material itself was cDNA or gDNA.

The method was immunoSEQ multiplex PCR; TCRdb's version includes in-frame clones alone and lacks a portion of them. The table lists about 59,000 clones, more than 60% of them singletons. Germline V CDR1 and CDR2: SQVTM, ANQGSEA. V shed 4 bases, J shed 2 bases, and the junction held 16 bases outside the gene matches. This CDR3 region has 18 residues. This chain links TRBV29-1 with TRBJ2-7; 11 bases align to TRBD2. Sample: peripheral blood. This receptor was identified in a woman aged 45 to 65 with active or convalescent COVID-19. The CDR3: CSVVGIPTTSGAAYEQYF. As DNA, the CDR3 is TGCAGCGTTGTGGGCATCCCCACGACTAGCGGGGCTGCCTACGAGCAGTACTTC.